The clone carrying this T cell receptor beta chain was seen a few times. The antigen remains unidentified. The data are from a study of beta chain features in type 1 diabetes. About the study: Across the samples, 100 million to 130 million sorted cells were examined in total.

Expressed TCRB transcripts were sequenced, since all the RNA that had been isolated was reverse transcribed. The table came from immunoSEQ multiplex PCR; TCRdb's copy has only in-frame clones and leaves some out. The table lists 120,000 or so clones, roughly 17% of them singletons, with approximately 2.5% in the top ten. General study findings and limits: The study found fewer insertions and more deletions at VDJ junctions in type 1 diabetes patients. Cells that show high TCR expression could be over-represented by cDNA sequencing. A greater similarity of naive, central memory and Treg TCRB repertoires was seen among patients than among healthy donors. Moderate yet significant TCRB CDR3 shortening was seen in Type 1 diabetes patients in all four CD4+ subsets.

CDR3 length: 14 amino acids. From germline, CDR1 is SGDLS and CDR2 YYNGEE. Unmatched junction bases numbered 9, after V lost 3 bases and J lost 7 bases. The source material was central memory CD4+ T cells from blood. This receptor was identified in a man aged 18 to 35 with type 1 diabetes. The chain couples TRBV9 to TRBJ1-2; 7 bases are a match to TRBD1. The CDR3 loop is CASSAQQGMGGYTF. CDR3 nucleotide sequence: TGTGCCAGCAGCGCGCAACAGGGGATGGGTGGCTACACCTTC.